This T cell receptor beta chain was obtained from a study of T cell responses to AZD1222 COVID-19 vaccine (dated by TCRdb to the early 2020s). Concerning the study at large: AZD1222 recipients whose second dose came at about 4 weeks and those whose second dose came at about 12 weeks were combined into one group, since spike-specific TCR depth and breadth did not differ between the two schedules. A total of 230 or so trial participants underwent TCR sequencing, of whom 207 received two doses of AZD1222 and some 25 received two doses of the MenACWY control vaccine. Trial participants were enrolled by age into subgroups of 18-55, 56-69 and 70-plus years, and roughly 150, 30 and 60 TCR-sequenced participants, respectively, were included in these subgroups.

The paper as a whole reports these results and caveats: In the small 56-69-year group, the increase in depth fell short of significance, most likely because of low power. Only five to seven AZD1222 recipients were SARS-CoV-2 seropositive at baseline, limiting conclusions about previously exposed vaccinees. After two AZD1222 doses, spike-specific TCR breadth and depth were significantly higher than at day 0 and than in MenACWY recipients. Participants were mostly white British, with more females than males. The authors suggested clonal diversity may have been underestimated. No day 14 peak-response samples were available, so repertoires were characterized only after the peak T cell response. Nearly half of unique spike-specific TCRs reportedly recognized epitopes outside regions mutated in the B.1.351 and B.1.1.7 variants. Vaccine-associated CD4 TCRs spanned the whole spike protein, with dominant responses in regions 160-218 and 743-854.

In the paper's terms, the time point label means: baseline before first vaccination. Vaccinee samples were obtained from the UK trials COV001 and COV002, which included a single-blind randomized controlled phase 2/3 trial of AZD1222 (ChAdOx1 nCoV-19) in healthy adults. Trial participant PBMC samples were collected at day 0 and day 28 after the second dose for TCRbeta chain sequencing. Its CDR3 holds 12 amino acids, cysteine through phenylalanine. Only the CDR3 DNA is retained, 36 bases long and in frame from the first base. The germline ends are 12 bases apart after V is trimmed by 2 bases and J by 11 bases. CDR1 SEHNR and CDR2 FQNEAQ were looked up in the germline V gene (reference sequence). The CDR3 regions of human TCRbeta chains were subjected to immunosequencing. The original pipeline was this. Repertoire TCRs were checked for matches against a reference library of SARS-CoV-2-specific TCRs that had been generated using the MIRA antigen-specificity platform. Breadth meant the fraction of unique TCRs that were SARS-CoV-2-associated, whereas depth meant the fraction of total T cells that were SARS-CoV-2-associated. Using the MIRA data, every spike-specific TCR was mapped to the spike region that the TCR reacted to and assigned to either a CD4 or a CD8 class. Log10-transformed breadth and depth values were compared by one-way ANOVA with Sidak's multiple comparisons tests. Not all clones reach the TCRdb copy of this immuneACCESS table, which keeps in-frame sequences only. Checked studies attribute under half of the gap to unresolved V genes and leave the rest unexplained. That table furnishes V, J and clone size, whereas the DNA furnished D and trimming. The sample table holds about 120,000 clones, of which 87% were seen once. The ten largest make up 7.5% of the sample.

Details on this clone: It lacks a known antigen. No qualities accompany the bases; no much larger clone lies one base away.

The sample here was peripheral blood, taken on day 0 of AZD1222 vaccination. Recombination connected TRBV7-9 to TRBJ1-1, with an unclear D gene assignment. This receptor was taken from an adult in good health. The sequence in DNA is TGTGCCAGCAGCTTATCTATGCTAAGGGCTTTCTTT. Translated, this is CASSLSMLRAFF.